Sequencing of this TCR beta chain was carried out in a study of cytotoxic CD8 clonotypes in ibrutinib-treated CLL. Study-wide findings and caveats: Clonality measured at baseline exceeded age-matched healthy donors, tracking circulating CD8+ T-cell counts. Rising at ibrutinib response, clonality subsequently fell back toward baseline at progression.

The table came from immunoSEQ multiplex PCR; TCRdb's copy has only in-frame clones and leaves some out. The table has about 21,000 clones, around 70% seen once. Trimming at V came to 4 bases and at J to 6 bases, leaving 19 bases not matched to a gene. Germline V lookup: CDR1 SGHRS, CDR2 YFSETQ. The CDR3 has 18 residues. Points on this clone: No antigen is known for it.

Sequencing was performed on PBMCs, taken before ibrutinib treatment. The receptor comes from a human donor with chronic lymphocytic leukemia. The chain employs TRBV5-1 and TRBJ2-7, with 10 nucleotides matching TRBD1. As DNA, the CDR3 is TGCGCCAGCAGCACCCACGGACAGGGGGGGGGCCCAAGTGGCGAGCAGTACTTC. This encodes CASSTHGQGGGPSGEQYF.